This TCR beta chain derives from a study of T cells in Graves' hyperthyroidism and ophthalmopathy. The CDR3 spans 15 residues. Germline V gene data show CDR1 as SNHLY and CDR2 as FYNNEI. Hyperthyroidism of Graves' type that showed no ophthalmopathy progression within 18 months was stable. It was RNA transcripts that yielded the amplified TCR beta CDR3 regions. HTBI primers drove first-round RT-PCR of the TCR CDR3. TCRdb recomputed calls from the multiplex PCR reads with MiXCR, one row per CDR3 protein. The data hold fewer than 350,000 distinct CDR3 sequences, with 15% to 20% observed a single time. The sample holds many counts of this clonotype.

This chain connects TRBV2 to TRBJ2-7; 12 nucleotides line up with TRBD1. This TCR came from a woman aged 45-59 years with Graves' hyperthyroidism. The sequenced sample was blood. DNA of the CDR3: TGTGCTACCCTTGGGACAGGGGGCTCTCTCTACGAGCAGTACTTC. Protein sequence: CATLGTGGSLYEQYF.